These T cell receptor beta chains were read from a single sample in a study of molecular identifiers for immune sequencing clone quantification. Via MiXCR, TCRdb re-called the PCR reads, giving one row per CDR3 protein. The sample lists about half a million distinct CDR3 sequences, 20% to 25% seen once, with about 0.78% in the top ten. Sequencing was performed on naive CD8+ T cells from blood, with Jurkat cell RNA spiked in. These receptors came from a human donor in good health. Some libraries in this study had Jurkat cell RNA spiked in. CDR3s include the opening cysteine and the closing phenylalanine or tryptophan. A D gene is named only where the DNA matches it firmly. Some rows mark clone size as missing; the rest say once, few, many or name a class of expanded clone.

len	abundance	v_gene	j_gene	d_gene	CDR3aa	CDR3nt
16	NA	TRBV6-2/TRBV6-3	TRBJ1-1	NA	CASSYSSEQMNTEAFF	TGTGCCAGCAGTTACTCGTCAGAGCAAATGAACACTGAAGCTTTCTTT
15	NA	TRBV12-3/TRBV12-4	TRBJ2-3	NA	CASSLDMASTDTQYF	TGTGCCAGCAGTTTAGATATGGCTAGCACAGATACGCAGTATTTT
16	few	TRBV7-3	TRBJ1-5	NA	CASSLRPCWSNQPQHF	TGTGCCAGCAGCTTACGCCCTTGTTGGAGCAATCAGCCCCAGCATTTT
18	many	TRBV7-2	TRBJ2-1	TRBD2	CASSPGTSGGSSYNEQFF	TGTGCCAGCAGCCCCGGGACTAGCGGGGGTAGCTCCTACAATGAGCAGTTCTTC
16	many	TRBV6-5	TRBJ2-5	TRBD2	CASSPLAGGLFETQYF	TGTGCCAGCAGCCCTCTGGCGGGGGGGCTATTCGAGACCCAGTACTTC
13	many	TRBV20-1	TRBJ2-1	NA	CSARVLFGNEQFF	TGCAGTGCTAGAGTACTGTTTGGGAATGAGCAGTTCTTC
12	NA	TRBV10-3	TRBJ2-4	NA	CAMGGDENIQYF	TGTGCCATGGGAGGCGACGAAAACATTCAGTACTTC
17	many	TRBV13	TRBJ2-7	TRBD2	CASSLGLAGGPSYEQYF	TGTGCCAGCAGCCTGGGACTAGCGGGAGGGCCCTCCTACGAGCAGTACTTC
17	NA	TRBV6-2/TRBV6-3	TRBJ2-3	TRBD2	CAIPGLAGGPSTDTQYF	TGTGCCATACCGGGACTAGCGGGGGGGCCTAGCACAGATACGCAGTATTTT
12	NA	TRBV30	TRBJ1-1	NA	CAWSGWASEAFF	TGTGCCTGGAGTGGGTGGGCCTCTGAAGCTTTCTTT
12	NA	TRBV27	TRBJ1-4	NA	CASSLIGGMLFF	TGTGCCAGCAGTTTAATTGGGGGGATGCTGTTTTTT
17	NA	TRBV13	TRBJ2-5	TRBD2	CASSLGSSGGRQETQYF	TGTGCCAGCAGCTTAGGTTCGAGCGGGGGCCGCCAAGAGACCCAGTACTTC
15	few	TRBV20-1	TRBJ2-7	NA	CSARAPRTIPYEQYF	TGCAGTGCTAGGGCACCACGGACTATACCCTACGAGCAGTACTTC
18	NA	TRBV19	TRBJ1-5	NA	CASSWGGIQGYSNQPQHF	TGTGCCAGTAGTTGGGGGGGGATCCAGGGTTATAGCAATCAGCCCCAGCATTTT
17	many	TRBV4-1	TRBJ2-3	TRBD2	CASSHPTGSGVSDTQYF	TGCGCCAGCAGCCACCCCACCGGCAGCGGGGTTTCAGATACGCAGTATTTT
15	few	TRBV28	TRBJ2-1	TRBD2	CASSPGTSESNEQFF	TGTGCCAGCAGTCCCGGGACTAGCGAATCCAATGAGCAGTTCTTC
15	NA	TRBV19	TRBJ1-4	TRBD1	CASSPRTGTNEKLFF	TGTGCCAGTAGTCCCCGGACAGGGACCAATGAAAAACTGTTTTTT
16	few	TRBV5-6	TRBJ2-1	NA	CASSQLVRASYNEQFF	TGTGCCAGCAGCCAGCTTGTCCGAGCCTCCTACAATGAGCAGTTCTTC
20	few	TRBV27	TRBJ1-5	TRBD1	CASGPQSGTGVFGGNQPQHF	TGTGCCAGCGGCCCCCAATCCGGGACAGGGGTCTTTGGGGGCAATCAGCCCCAGCATTTT
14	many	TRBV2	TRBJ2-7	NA	CAVFRGRSIYEQYF	TGTGCCGTCTTTCGGGGACGCTCCATCTACGAGCAGTACTTC
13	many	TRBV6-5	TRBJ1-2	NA	CASSYSRANGYTF	TGTGCCAGCAGTTACTCGCGAGCCAATGGCTACACCTTC
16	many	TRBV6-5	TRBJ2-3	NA	CASSYSTGGDTDTQYF	TGTGCCAGCAGTTACTCAACCGGAGGGGACACAGATACGCAGTATTTT
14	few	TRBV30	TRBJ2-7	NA	CAWSSAGYAYEQYF	TGTGCCTGGAGTAGCGCCGGCTATGCCTACGAGCAGTACTTC
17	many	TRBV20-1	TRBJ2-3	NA	CSARDWRRVEETDTQYF	TGCAGTGCTAGAGACTGGCGGAGGGTAGAGGAGACAGATACGCAGTATTTT
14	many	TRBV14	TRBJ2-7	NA	CASSQWGAGDEQYF	TGTGCCAGCAGCCAATGGGGGGCAGGGGACGAGCAGTACTTC
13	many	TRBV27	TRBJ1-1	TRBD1	CASSRGQGSEAFF	TGTGCCAGCAGCCGTGGACAGGGCTCTGAAGCTTTCTTT
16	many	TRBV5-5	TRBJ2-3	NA	CASSHAVADSTDTQYF	TGTGCCAGTTCCCACGCGGTAGCGGATAGCACAGATACGCAGTATTTT
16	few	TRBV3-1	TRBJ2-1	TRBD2	CASSHLLSSGSNEQFF	TGTGCCAGCAGCCATCTTTTGTCTAGCGGGAGTAATGAGCAGTTCTTC
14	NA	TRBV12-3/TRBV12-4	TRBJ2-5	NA	CASSLELLQETQYF	TGTGCCAGCAGTTTGGAGCTCCTACAAGAGACCCAGTACTTC
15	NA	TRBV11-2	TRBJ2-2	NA	CASSLDLGVAGGLFF	TGTGCCAGCAGCTTAGATCTGGGGGTTGCCGGGGGGCTGTTTTTT
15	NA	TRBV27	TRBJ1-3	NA	CASSSGTNSGSTIYF	TGTGCCAGCAGTTCGGGGACTAACTCTGGAAGCACCATATATTTT
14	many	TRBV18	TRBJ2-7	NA	CASSPPRGSYEQYF	TGTGCCAGCTCACCTCCTAGGGGCAGCTACGAGCAGTACTTC
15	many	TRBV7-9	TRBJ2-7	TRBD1	CASSSTGQGDYEQYF	TGTGCCAGCAGTTCCACGGGACAGGGGGACTACGAGCAGTACTTC
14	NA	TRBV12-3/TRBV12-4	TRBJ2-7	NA	CASSFGTLSYEQYF	TGTGCCAGCAGTTTCGGGACACTCTCCTACGAGCAGTACTTC
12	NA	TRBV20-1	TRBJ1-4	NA	CSARGGNEKLFF	TGCAGTGCTAGAGGGGGGAATGAAAAACTGTTTTTT
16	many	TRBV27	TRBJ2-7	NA	CASSQMPGLINYEQYF	TGTGCCAGCAGCCAAATGCCCGGACTTATTAACTACGAGCAGTACTTC
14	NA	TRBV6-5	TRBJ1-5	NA	CASSYGQGLQPQHF	TGTGCCAGCAGTTACGGACAAGGGTTACAGCCCCAGCATTTT
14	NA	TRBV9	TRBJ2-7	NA	CASSGGRDDYEQYF	TGTGCCAGCAGCGGGGGACGGGATGACTACGAGCAGTACTTC
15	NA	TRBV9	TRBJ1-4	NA	CASSPGGGSNEKLFF	TGTGCCAGCAGCCCCGGGGGGGGCTCTAATGAAAAACTGTTTTTT
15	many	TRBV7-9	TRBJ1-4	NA	CASSLGPDWNEKLFF	TGTGCCAGCAGCTTAGGACCGGATTGGAATGAAAAACTGTTTTTT
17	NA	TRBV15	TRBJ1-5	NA	CATSSTERGGWGQPQHF	TGTGCCACCAGCAGTACCGAACGGGGGGGCTGGGGTCAGCCCCAGCATTTT
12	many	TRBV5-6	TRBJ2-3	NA	CASSLSSDTQYF	TGTGCCAGCAGTTTATCCTCAGATACGCAGTATTTT
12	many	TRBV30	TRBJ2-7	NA	CAWTQGTYEQYF	TGTGCCTGGACTCAGGGAACCTACGAGCAGTACTTC
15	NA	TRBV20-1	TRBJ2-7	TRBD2	CSAGKASGVSYEQYF	TGCAGTGCCGGAAAGGCTAGCGGGGTCTCCTACGAGCAGTACTTC
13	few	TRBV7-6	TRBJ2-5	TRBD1	CASRTGAAETQYF	TGTGCCAGCAGGACAGGGGCGGCAGAGACCCAGTACTTC
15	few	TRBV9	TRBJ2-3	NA	CASNLLGGPGDTQYF	TGTGCCAGCAACTTACTCGGAGGGCCGGGGGATACGCAGTATTTT
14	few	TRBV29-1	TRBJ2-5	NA	CSVETGDIQETQYF	TGCAGCGTTGAGACGGGAGACATCCAAGAGACCCAGTACTTC
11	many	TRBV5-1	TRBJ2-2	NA	CASTGTGELFF	TGCGCCAGCACCGGCACCGGGGAGCTGTTTTTT
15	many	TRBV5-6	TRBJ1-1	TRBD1	CASSGPPDREDEAFF	TGTGCCAGCAGCGGGCCCCCGGACAGGGAAGATGAAGCTTTCTTT
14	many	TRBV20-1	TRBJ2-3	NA	CSAREDEQQDTQYF	TGCAGTGCTAGAGAGGACGAGCAACAAGATACGCAGTATTTT
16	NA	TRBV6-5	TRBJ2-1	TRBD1	CASSYGRDRPYNEQFF	TGTGCCAGCAGTTACGGCCGGGACAGGCCTTACAATGAGCAGTTCTTC
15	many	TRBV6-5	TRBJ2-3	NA	CASSYSGQRTDTQYF	TGTGCCAGCAGTTACTCGGGTCAGCGTACAGATACGCAGTATTTT
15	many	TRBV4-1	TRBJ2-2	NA	CASSQRQTNTGELFF	TGCGCCAGCAGCCAGCGACAGACGAACACCGGGGAGCTGTTTTTT